This T cell receptor beta chain was observed in a study of identical twins. Study conclusions and caveats: Cross-sectional statistical analysis, not tracking of the same donors, underpinned the conclusions.

The CDR3 is 12 amino acids. Germline assignment: CDR1 SSHAT and CDR2 FNYEAQ (reference sequence). TCRdb re-called the 5' RACE reads with MiXCR, one entry per CDR3 protein. The table includes 1.5 million or so distinct CDR3 sequences, roughly 35% detected once. To note about this clonotype: Its antigen is not identified. An end of the junction does not agree with germline; a read error may underlie this.

Donors were all healthy Caucasians. The chain carries TRBV7-7 and TRBJ2-5; D may correspond to TRBD1 or TRBD2 (5 bases each). The receptor's source is a newborn girl in good health. The sample taken for sequencing was cord blood. CDR3 sequence: CASSLAGAAQYF. For the CDR3, the DNA is TGTGCTAGCAGCTTAGCCGGGGCGGCCCAGTACTTC.